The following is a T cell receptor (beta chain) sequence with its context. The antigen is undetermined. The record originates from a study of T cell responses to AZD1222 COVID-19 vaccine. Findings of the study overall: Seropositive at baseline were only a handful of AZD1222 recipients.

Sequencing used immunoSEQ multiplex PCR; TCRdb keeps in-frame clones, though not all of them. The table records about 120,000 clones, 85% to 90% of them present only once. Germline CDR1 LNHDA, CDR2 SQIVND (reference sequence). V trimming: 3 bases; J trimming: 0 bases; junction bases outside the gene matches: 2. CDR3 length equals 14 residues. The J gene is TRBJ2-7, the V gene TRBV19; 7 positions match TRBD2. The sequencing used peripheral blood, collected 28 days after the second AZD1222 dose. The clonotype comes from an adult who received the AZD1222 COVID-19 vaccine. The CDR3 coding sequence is TGTGCCAGTAGTATGGAGCGGGGCTCCTACGAGCAGTACTTC. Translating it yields CASSMERGSYEQYF.